This T cell receptor (beta chain) is drawn from a study of cytomegalovirus exposure and HLA in healthy donors. Findings of the study overall: The authors listed around 150 TCR beta chains as cytomegalovirus-associated. The presence/absence work took it that sequencing depth was about the same across donors. Specificity of a few CMV-associated chains for CMV antigens was verified in vitro. An Asian-associated ancestry cluster reportedly showed fewer N-insertions than the approximately 700-donor mean in a later analysis.

This CDR3 comprises 14 residues. V lost 6 bases and J 2 bases, leaving 10 bases between the germline ends. Germline CDR1 reads SGHTA; CDR2 reads FQGNSA. Notes on this clone: What it binds is not known.

PCR involved 60 Vbeta and 13 Jbeta primers. Measured with immunoSEQ multiplex PCR; TCRdb has only the in-frame clones, and not every one. The sample consists of approximately 190,000 clones, roughly 80% of them appearing once. The V call is TRBV7-2, the J call TRBJ2-2; tentative D call: TRBD2 (5 bases). The sample was PBMCs. This TCR was sampled from a woman aged 50 to 60 in good health and CMV-seropositive. CDR3 in DNA: TGTGCCAGCAGGACTATCGCAAACACCGGGGAGCTGTTTTTT. As protein: CASRTIANTGELFF.